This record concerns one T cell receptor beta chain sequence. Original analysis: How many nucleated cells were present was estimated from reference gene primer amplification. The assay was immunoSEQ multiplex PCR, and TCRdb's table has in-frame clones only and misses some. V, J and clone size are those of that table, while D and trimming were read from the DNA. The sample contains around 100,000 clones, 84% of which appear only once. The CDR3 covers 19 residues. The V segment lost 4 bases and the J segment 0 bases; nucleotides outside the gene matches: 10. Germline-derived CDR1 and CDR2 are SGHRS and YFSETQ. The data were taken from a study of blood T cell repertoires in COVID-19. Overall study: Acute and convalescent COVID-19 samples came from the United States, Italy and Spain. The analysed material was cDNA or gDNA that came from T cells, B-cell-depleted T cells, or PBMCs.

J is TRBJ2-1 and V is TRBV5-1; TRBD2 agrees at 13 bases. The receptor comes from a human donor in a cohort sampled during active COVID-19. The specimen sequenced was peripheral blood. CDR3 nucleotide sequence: TGCGCCAGCAGCCTCGGGCCAACTAGCGGGGGGGCCTCCTACAATGAGCAGTTCTTC. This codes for CASSLGPTSGGASYNEQFF.